A single sample gave rise to the 20 T cell receptor beta chains below, sequenced in a study of blood T cell repertoires in COVID-19. Generated by immunoSEQ multiplex PCR, the TCRdb table keeps only in-frame clones and is missing some. This table has about 240,000 clones, over 80% appearing once. Specimen: peripheral blood. The origin of the receptors is a human donor in a cohort sampled during active COVID-19.

This clone was observed a few times. The chain couples TRBV9 to TRBJ1-2; D unresolved. The germline gives CDR1 SGDLS, CDR2 YYNGEE. The CDR3 totals 12 residues. Trimming stripped 3 bases from V and 6 bases from J, with 9 bases between. CDR3 loop: CASSASENGYTF. The CDR3 bases are TGTGCCAGCAGCGCGTCGGAGAATGGCTACACCTTC. Complete variable domain (other parts from reference TRBV9 and TRBJ1-2): DSGVTQTPKHLITATGQRVTLRCSPRSGDLSVYWYQQSLDQGLQFLIQYYNGEERAKGNILERFSAQQFPDLHSELNLSSLELGDSALYFCASSASENGYTFGSGTRLTVV.

The gene calls are TRBV7-2 and TRBJ2-3, with D perhaps TRBD2 (5 bases). Per germline, CDR1 SGHTA and CDR2 FQGNSA. The CDR3 is 16 amino acids. Trimming took off 7 bases at V and 3 bases at J, with 20 bases between the two ends. The CDR3 coding sequence is TGTGCCAGCAACTTCGGCATGAGGGAGCAAACAGATACGCAGTATTTT. It is translated as CASNFGMREQTDTQYF.

V and J are TRBV11-3 and TRBJ2-1; a possible D gene is TRBD1 (6 bases). V was cut by 5 bases and J by 0 bases, with 17 bases left in between. CDR1 is SGHNT and CDR2 is YENEEA in the germline V gene. The CDR3 contains 17 residues. In DNA, the CDR3 is TGTGCCAGCAGCCCAGGACAGTGGGGTCTCTCCTACAATGAGCAGTTCTTC. It is translated as CASSPGQWGLSYNEQFF.

This clone was picked up one time. The chain is built from TRBV11-3 and TRBJ2-7; TRBD2 matches at 8 bases. This CDR3 has 14 residues. The trim removed 3 bases at V and 6 bases at J, leaving 7 bases unmatched. CDR1 and CDR2 from the germline V gene are SGHNT and YENEEA. CDR3 coding DNA: TGTGCCAGCAGCTTGGGACTAGAGTCTGGCGAGCAGTACTTC. Translating gives CASSLGLESGEQYF.

V gene TRBV5-1 combines with J gene TRBJ2-2; the match to TRBD2 covers 10 bases. V shed 3 bases and J 4 bases; nucleotides not matched to a gene: 3. The CDR3 is made up of 15 amino acids. Germline CDR1 reads SGHRS; CDR2 reads YFSETQ. The chain's CDR3 is CASSWTSGFTGELFF. CDR3 sequence (DNA): TGCGCCAGCAGCTGGACTAGCGGTTTCACCGGGGAGCTGTTTTTT.

The V and J genes are TRBV5-1 and TRBJ2-7, with D maybe TRBD1 (5 bases). V gave up 0 bases and J gave up 5 bases, with 15 bases separating them. The CDR3 runs to 15 residues. Germline lookup yields CDR1 SGHRS and CDR2 YFSETQ. CDR3 loop: CASSLAQGTHHEQYF. The CDR3 region has the DNA TGCGCCAGCAGCTTGGCCCAGGGAACCCACCACGAGCAGTACTTC.

The rearrangement uses TRBV7-9 and TRBJ2-5, with 9 nucleotides matching TRBD2. Germline lookup yields CDR1 SEHNR and CDR2 FQNEAQ (reference sequence). The CDR3 runs 15 residues. Trimming at V came to 1 base and at J to 5 bases, leaving 5 bases not matched to a gene. The CDR3 sequence: CASSLGAGGHETQYF. For the CDR3, the DNA is TGTGCCAGCAGCTTAGGGGCGGGGGGGCACGAGACCCAGTACTTC. Full variable domain (remainder filled in from reference TRBV7-9 and TRBJ2-5): DTGVSQNPRHKITKRGQNVTFRCDPISEHNRLYWYRQTLGQGPEFLTYFQNEAQLEKSRLLSDRFSAERPKGSFSTLEIQRTEQGDSAMYLCASSLGAGGHETQYFGPGTRLLVL.

This clone was seen only a few times. The chain employs TRBV4-1 and TRBJ1-6; no definite D call. The CDR3 contains 16 residues. V lost 0 bases to trimming and J lost 9 bases, with 15 bases between them. Germline V lookup: CDR1 MGHRA, CDR2 YSYEKL. CDR3 nucleotides: TGCGCCAGCAGCCAAGATCGGGCCGGGAATACTTCACCCCTCCACTTT. Protein sequence: CASSQDRAGNTSPLHF.

The rearrangement uses TRBV27 and TRBJ2-3; D perhaps matches TRBD2 (5 bases). The CDR3 is 20 residues long. With 0 bases removed from V and 4 bases from J, the gap between germline ends came to 26 bases. In germline, CDR1 is MNHEY, CDR2 SMNVEV (reference sequence). CDR3 in DNA: TGTGCCAGCAGTTTATCGTCGGCCCCTCCGGAGGCGATGGAGCCAGATACGCAGTATTTT. This codes for CASSLSSAPPEAMEPDTQYF.

The chain links TRBV19 to TRBJ2-1; D may be TRBD2 (5 bases). Trimming took off 7 bases at V and 8 bases at J, with 18 bases between the two ends. The V gene's germline CDR1 is LNHDA and CDR2 SQIVND (reference sequence). This CDR3 contains 14 residues. The CDR3 DNA is TGTGCCAGTATACCAAGCGGAAGTGGGGATGAGCAGTTCTTC. It codes for CASIPSGSGDEQFF.

This clone came up once. The CDR3 here is CASRETGYVAEAFF. In DNA, the CDR3 is TGTGCCAGCAGGGAGACAGGGTACGTCGCTGAAGCTTTCTTT. The chain combines TRBV25-1 with TRBJ1-1, with TRBD1 matching over 7 bases. The CDR3 runs to 14 residues. Germline assignment: CDR1 MGHDK and CDR2 SYGVNS. The V segment lost 6 bases and the J segment 6 bases; nucleotides outside the gene matches: 10.

The chain has TRBV5-1 and TRBJ2-1; 10 bases agree with TRBD1. The germline V gene has CDR1 SGHRS and CDR2 YFSETQ. The CDR3 has 15 residues. The V and J ends lost 7 bases and 5 bases, in that order; junction bases with no gene match: 9. The DNA for the CDR3 is TGCGCCAGCTTCCGGACAGGGGGTAGTAACAATGAGCAGTTCTTC. Residues: CASFRTGGSNNEQFF.

This chain's CDR3 is CASRYGADYGYTF. In DNA, the CDR3 is TGTGCCAGCAGGTATGGGGCTGACTATGGCTACACCTTC. The chain carries TRBV12-3 or TRBV12-4 and TRBJ1-2; D is possibly TRBD1 (5 bases). Trimming took off 6 bases at V and 3 bases at J, with 11 bases between the two ends. This CDR3 region has 13 residues.

This clone was seen only once. The chain has TRBV7-2 and TRBJ2-2, with D unclear. The CDR3 extends over 14 amino acids. Trimming cost V 2 bases and J 1 base, with 5 bases left between them. CDR1 and CDR2 from the germline V gene are SGHTA and FQGNSA. For the CDR3, the DNA is TGTGCCAGCAGCTTACGCGGGAACACCGGGGAGCTGTTTTTT. Translating it yields CASSLRGNTGELFF.

This clone occurred once. The chain carries TRBV9 and TRBJ1-1, with unresolved D. Germline V gene sequence: CDR1 SGDLS, CDR2 YYNGEE. The CDR3 length is 14 residues. Trimming shortened V by 4 bases and J by 7 bases, and 17 bases separated the two germline ends. CDR3 coding DNA: TGTGCCAGCAGCCGAAGTCGGGGTATGGGTGAAGCTTTCTTT. Amino acid sequence: CASSRSRGMGEAFF. Looking up the rest from reference TRBV9 and TRBJ1-1 gives the full variable domain: DSGVTQTPKHLITATGQRVTLRCSPRSGDLSVYWYQQSLDQGLQFLIQYYNGEERAKGNILERFSAQQFPDLHSELNLSSLELGDSALYFCASSRSRGMGEAFFGQGTRLTVV.

The rearrangement uses TRBV4-1 and TRBJ1-1; 9 bases are shared with TRBD1. V dropped 8 bases and J dropped 6; count of bases not matched to a gene: 10. The CDR3 runs to 14 residues. Germline values: CDR1 MGHRA, CDR2 YSYEKL. The CDR3 region has the DNA TGCGCCAGCGCCGGGCGACAGGGGGATGCTGAAGCTTTCTTT. Amino acid sequence: CASAGRQGDAEAFF.

This clone was picked up one time. V gene TRBV19 combines with J gene TRBJ1-2; a possible D gene is TRBD1 (6 bases). The CDR3 is made up of 13 amino acids. Trimming left V 6 bases short and J 4 bases short, with 12 bases between. Germline V gene sequence: CDR1 LNHDA, CDR2 SQIVND (reference sequence). As DNA, the CDR3 is TGTGCCAGTAGCCCAGGACAGAGCTATGGCTACACCTTC. Its translation is CASSPGQSYGYTF.

The chain recombines TRBV28 with TRBJ2-7, with D possibly matching TRBD1 (5 bases). Per the germline V gene, CDR1 is MDHEN and CDR2 is SYDVKM. The ends were cut back, 3 bases at V and 7 bases at J, with 16 bases in the middle. This CDR3 is 14 amino acids long. CDR3 sequence (DNA): TGTGCCAGCAGTTTGGTTCAGGGATCGGGTGAGCAGTACTTC. Protein sequence: CASSLVQGSGEQYF.

The chain joins TRBV5-1 to TRBJ2-7; 7 bases map to TRBD1. Germline CDR1 is SGHRS and CDR2 is YFSETQ. Germline trimming cut 4 bases from V and 5 bases from J; bases unmatched to any gene: 9. CDR3 size: 14 residues. The CDR3 sequence: CASSVRQGLNEQYF. CDR3 DNA sequence: TGCGCCAGCAGCGTGAGACAGGGTCTAAACGAGCAGTACTTC.

The gene calls are TRBV30 and TRBJ1-1; TRBD1 matches 8 bases. The germline V gene has CDR1 GTSNPN and CDR2 SVGIG (reference sequence). J gave up 5 bases and V 5 bases, and 10 bases lay outside the gene matches. The CDR3 has 14 residues. As DNA, the CDR3 is TGTGCCTGGCTTTCGATCAGGGGGCGAACTGAAGCTTTCTTT. Translating gives CAWLSIRGRTEAFF. Filled out from reference TRBV30 and TRBJ1-1, the complete variable domain reads SQTIHQWPATLVQPVGSPLSLECTVEGTSNPNLYWYRQAAGRGLQLLFYSVGIGQISSEVPQNLSASRPQDRQFILSSKKLLLSDSGFYLCAWLSIRGRTEAFFGQGTRLTVV.